These 29 T cell receptor beta chains came from one sample sequenced in a study of T-cell memory formation after mild COVID-19. TCRdb fed the 5' RACE reads into MiXCR, producing one record per CDR3 protein. This sample has hundreds of thousands of distinct CDR3 sequences; around 28% occur once, and the top ten carry around an eighth. The sequenced sample was PBMCs or a T cell subset sorted from them (not recorded which). The receptors derive from an adult woman who had mild COVID-19 (a few samples of this study predate the infection). Cell type and time point are not known.

The sample holds a few counts of this clonotype. J is TRBJ2-7 and V is TRBV12-3 or TRBV12-4; no firm D call. V was clipped by 4 bases and J by 2 bases, with 9 bases between them. CDR3 length: 13 residues. Here the CDR3 DNA reads TGTGCCAGCAGTTCCGTGAGTCCCTACGAGCAGTACTTC. It translates to CASSSVSPYEQYF.

This chain connects TRBV5-1 to TRBJ2-5; a possible D gene is TRBD2 (6 bases). The CDR3 has 16 amino acids. The germline V gene encodes CDR1 SGHRS and CDR2 YFSETQ. Trimming cost V 4 bases and J 3 bases, with 19 bases left between them. The CDR3 loop reads CASSPGTASPKETQYF. In DNA, the CDR3 is TGCGCCAGCAGCCCTGGGACTGCATCACCTAAAGAGACCCAGTACTTC.

The V and J genes are TRBV20-1 and TRBJ2-7; D gene ambiguous. V lost 0 bases and J lost 0, with 15 bases in between. The CDR3 loop spans 16 amino acids. Germline CDR1 is DFQATT and CDR2 is SNEGSKA (reference sequence). The CDR3, as DNA: TGCAGTGCTAGAGATTTTAGTACGGCGACCTCCTACGAGCAGTACTTC. It codes for CSARDFSTATSYEQYF.

This chain links TRBV7-9 with TRBJ2-1, with 9 bases matching TRBD2. After removal of 0 bases from V and 1 base from J, the junction contained 1 base not matched to a gene. The germline gives CDR1 SEHNR, CDR2 FQNEAQ (reference sequence). The CDR3 contains 16 residues. The CDR3 nucleotides read TGTGCCAGCAGCTTAGCGCGGGGGGGTTCCTACAATGAGCAGTTCTTC. Encoded protein: CASSLARGGSYNEQFF.

The table lists this clonotype with many counts. The CDR3 DNA follows: TGTGCCAGCAGCTTGGACAGGGGAAACTACAATGAGCAGTTCTTC. This translates into CASSLDRGNYNEQFF. The chain links TRBV7-9 to TRBJ2-1; 9 nucleotides line up with TRBD1. CDR1 and CDR2 from the germline V gene are SEHNR and FQNEAQ (reference sequence). The CDR3 runs to 15 residues. Trimming took 3 bases from V and 3 from J; bases not matched to a gene: 3.

This sequence joins TRBV7-9 and TRBJ2-3; 9 nucleotides line up with TRBD2. The junction had 8 bases not matched to a gene; V was cut back by 7 bases and J by 3 bases. The length of the CDR3 is 15 residues. CDR1 is SEHNR, CDR2 FQNEAQ, per germline (reference sequence). The CDR3 here is CASNPEGLATDTQYF. CDR3 nucleotides: TGTGCCAGCAACCCTGAGGGACTAGCAACAGATACGCAGTATTTT.

The chain employs TRBV18 and TRBJ2-1; D gene unclear. Trimming shortened V by 0 bases and J by 6 bases, and 12 bases separated the two germline ends. The CDR3 has 15 amino acids. Germline V gene sequence: CDR1 KGHSH, CDR2 LQKENI. CDR3 loop: CASSPPGSNGNEQFF. CDR3 nucleotides: TGTGCCAGCTCACCACCGGGGTCGAACGGCAATGAGCAGTTCTTC.

This clonotype has just a few counts. The chain joins TRBV5-1 to TRBJ1-3; no firm D call. The ends were cut back, 0 bases at V and 4 bases at J, with 14 bases in the middle. The CDR3 extends over 16 amino acids. In germline, CDR1 is SGHRS, CDR2 YFSETQ. The CDR3 DNA reads TGCGCCAGCAGCTTGGCAGGCACTTGGATGGGAAACACCATATATTTT. Translated, it gives CASSLAGTWMGNTIYF.

This clonotype was detected a few times. The chain carries TRBV4-2 and TRBJ2-3; D remains unclear. CDR3 length equals 15 residues. The V end lost 0 bases, the J end lost 0 bases, and 7 bases lay between the germline ends. Germline CDR1 LGHNA, CDR2 YNFKEQ. CDR3 sequence (DNA): TGTGCCAGCAGCCAAGAACTGGGTAGCACAGATACGCAGTATTTT. Its translation is CASSQELGSTDTQYF.

This chain joins TRBV5-8 and TRBJ1-2; 10 bases are shared with TRBD1. Germline values: CDR1 SGHTS, CDR2 YDEGEE. The CDR3 is 14 residues long. Trimming at V came to 4 bases and at J to 3 bases, leaving 3 bases not matched to a gene. In nucleotides, the CDR3 is TGTGCCAGCAGCCATGGGACAGGGGACTATGGCTACACCTTC. The encoded protein is CASSHGTGDYGYTF.

The gene calls are TRBV3-1 and TRBJ1-3; D is uncertain. V was pared by 2 bases and J by 2 bases, with 22 bases between. The CDR3 is 19 amino acids. CDR1 is LGHDT, CDR2 YNNKEL, per germline (reference sequence). CDR3 nucleotide sequence: TGTGCCAGCAGCCAATACTCCATGCGGGTCCAAAATACTGGAAACACCATATATTTT. Amino acids: CASSQYSMRVQNTGNTIYF.

The J gene is TRBJ2-3, the V gene TRBV24-1; no reliable D call. CDR3 length: 16 amino acids. V lost 5 bases and J 1 base, leaving 15 bases between the germline ends. The germline V gene has CDR1 KGHDR and CDR2 SFDVKD. As DNA, the CDR3 is TGTGCCACCAGTGGGGCTGGAGACCTGGGCACAGATACGCAGTATTTT. This sequence encodes CATSGAGDLGTDTQYF.

This clonotype was observed a handful of times. The chain recombines TRBV20-1 with TRBJ1-2; 9 bases are a match to TRBD1. Germline values: CDR1 DFQATT, CDR2 SNEGSKA (reference sequence). V gave up 0 bases and J gave up 7 bases; unmatched junction bases: 6. This CDR3 comprises 14 residues. For the CDR3, the DNA is TGCAGTGCTAGAGACGGACAGGGGAAGACTGGCTACACCTTC. Translation: CSARDGQGKTGYTF.

CDR3 sequence: CASSPREDYWERDGYTF. CDR3 DNA sequence: TGTGCCAGCAGCCCTCGCGAAGACTATTGGGAGAGGGATGGCTACACCTTC. The chain links TRBV14 to TRBJ1-2; D is uncertain. V was pared by 4 bases and J by 6 bases, with 24 bases between. The CDR3 covers 17 residues. From germline, CDR1 is SGHDN and CDR2 FVKESK.

This clonotype appeared a single time. The chain couples TRBV12-3 or TRBV12-4 to TRBJ2-2; the D gene is possibly TRBD2 (6 bases). This CDR3 region has 14 residues. The ends were cut back, 7 bases at V and 6 bases at J, with 15 bases in the middle. CDR3 residues: CASTKEPGAGELFF. CDR3 bases: TGTGCCAGCACCAAAGAACCGGGGGCCGGGGAGCTGTTTTTT.

The V gene is TRBV6-6, the J gene TRBJ1-3, with TRBD1 identical over 9 bases. The CDR3 loop spans 18 amino acids. The germline gives CDR1 MNHNY, CDR2 SVGAGI (reference sequence). With 1 base clipped from V and 0 bases from J, the junction kept 7 bases outside the gene matches. Here the CDR3 reads CASSYFGTGTRSGNTIYF. The CDR3 region has the DNA TGTGCCAGCAGTTACTTCGGGACAGGGACCCGCTCTGGAAACACCATATATTTT.

This clonotype was observed many times. The CDR3 DNA sequence: TGTGCCAGCAGTCGGGAGTCCAGGGCCTACGAGCAGTACTTC. Translated: CASSRESRAYEQYF. The chain uses TRBV6-5 and TRBJ2-7, with TRBD2 as a possible D gene (6 bases). The CDR3 runs 14 residues. CDR1 and CDR2 (germline): MNHEY, SVGAGI. V lost 5 bases to trimming and J lost 2 bases, with 13 bases between them.

The chain links TRBV7-8 to TRBJ1-4; tentative D call: TRBD1 (6 bases). CDR1 and CDR2 from the germline V gene are SGHVS and FQNEAQ. Trimming removed 3 bases at V and 8 bases at J, with 13 bases between. This CDR3 comprises 14 residues. CDR3 in DNA: TGTGCCAGCAGCTTCGGGGGCGAGAAAGAAAAACTGTTTTTT. Encoded protein: CASSFGGEKEKLFF. Full variable domain (rest looked up from reference TRBV7-8 and TRBJ1-4): GAGVSQSPRYKVAKRGQDVALRCDPISGHVSLFWYQQALGQGPEFLTYFQNEAQLDKSGLPSDRFFAERPEGSVSTLKIQRTQQEDSAVYLCASSFGGEKEKLFFGSGTQLSVL.

This clonotype occurred a few times. CDR3 coding DNA: TGTGCCAGCAGTGAAGGGAGCGGGAAATCTCAATCCTCCTACAATGAGCAGTTCTTC. The encoded protein is CASSEGSGKSQSSYNEQFF. The genes are TRBV25-1 and TRBJ2-1, with 7 bases that match TRBD2. J lost 0 bases, V lost 2 bases, and 13 bases had no gene match. The germline V gene has CDR1 MGHDK and CDR2 SYGVNS. This CDR3 has 19 residues.

V is TRBV3-1 and J is TRBJ2-1; 11 nucleotides line up with TRBD2. The V gene end was trimmed by 8 bases and the J gene end by 0 bases; junction bases not matched to a gene: 18. CDR1 and CDR2 (germline): LGHDT, YNNKEL (reference sequence). This CDR3 has 20 amino acids. The DNA for the CDR3 is TGTGCCAGCCGAGTCGGGACTAGCGGCCGTGATCCGTACTCCTACAATGAGCAGTTCTTC. It codes for CASRVGTSGRDPYSYNEQFF.

CDR3 in DNA: TGTGCCAGCACATTGACAGGGATTCTCTACGAGCAGTACTTC. This encodes CASTLTGILYEQYF. The chain recombines TRBV12-3 or TRBV12-4 with TRBJ2-7, with TRBD1 matching 7 bases. The junction had 9 bases not matched to a gene; V was cut back by 7 bases and J by 3 bases. The CDR3 spans 14 residues.

Points on this clonotype: An end of the junction differs from the germline gene, which may be a read error. V usage is TRBV3-1 and J usage is TRBJ2-1; D not resolved. Germline CDR1 reads LGHDT; CDR2 reads YNNKEL (reference sequence). The CDR3 sequence is 17 residues long. The CDR3 coding sequence is TGTGCCAGCAGCAAAGAGATAGGGAAACAGTTCAACAATGAGCAGTTCTTC. This translates into CASSKEIGKQFNNEQFF.

The V and J genes are TRBV9 and TRBJ1-6; 7 bases match TRBD1. This CDR3 spans 17 amino acids. V was pared by 4 bases and J by 0 bases, with 7 bases of the junction left unmatched. Germline V gene lookup returns CDR1 SGDLS and CDR2 YYNGEE. The CDR3 loop is CASSPRTGSSYNSPLHF. The CDR3 bases are TGTGCCAGCAGCCCCCGGACAGGAAGCTCCTATAATTCACCCCTCCACTTT.

This rearrangement joins TRBV7-2 to TRBJ2-3; 7 bases map to TRBD2. The CDR3 has 14 residues. Germline-derived CDR1 and CDR2 are SGHTA and FQGNSA. J was trimmed by 6 bases and V by 5 bases; bases with no gene match: 8. This CDR3 is CASSRLAPPDTQYF. Written as DNA, the CDR3 is TGTGCCAGCAGCAGACTAGCACCACCCGATACGCAGTATTTT.

This chain uses TRBV7-9 with TRBJ1-1; D unresolved. Trimming stripped 5 bases from V and 3 bases from J, with 19 bases between. CDR3 length equals 16 residues. From germline, CDR1 is SEHNR and CDR2 FQNEAQ (reference sequence). Here the CDR3 reads CASSAPGLFLHTEAFF. The DNA for the CDR3 is TGTGCCAGCAGCGCCCCGGGTCTCTTTTTGCACACTGAAGCTTTCTTT.

This clonotype has just a few counts. The chain combines TRBV7-2 with TRBJ2-7; D is unclear. Per germline, CDR1 SGHTA and CDR2 FQGNSA. Trimming removed 1 base at V and 7 bases at J, with 17 bases between. The CDR3 length is 15 residues. The CDR3 here is CASSLGQTQNLEQYF. In DNA form, the CDR3 reads TGTGCCAGCAGCTTAGGACAAACCCAGAACCTGGAGCAGTACTTC.

This chain uses TRBV28 with TRBJ2-1; 16 bases map to TRBD2. V shed 6 bases, J shed 6 bases, and the junction held 11 bases outside the gene matches. Germline CDR1 is MDHEN and CDR2 is SYDVKM. This CDR3 spans 18 amino acids. CDR3 nucleotide sequence: TGTGCCAGCAGCTCACCGGGACTAGCGGGAGGGCCATCCAATGAGCAGTTCTTC. Encoded protein: CASSSPGLAGGPSNEQFF.

Many counts were recorded for this clonotype. CDR3: CASSQEGTSGGVKTQYF. CDR3 nucleotides: TGTGCCAGCAGCCAAGAGGGGACTAGCGGGGGGGTGAAGACCCAGTACTTC. The chain has TRBV4-2 and TRBJ2-5; 16 bases align to TRBD2. The CDR3 loop spans 17 amino acids. Germline values: CDR1 LGHNA, CDR2 YNFKEQ. J gave up 6 bases and V 0 bases, and 4 bases lay outside the gene matches.

The DNA for the CDR3 is TGTGCCAGCAGCCTTCAGGGGACAGGCCTAAATGAGCAGTTCTTC. This translates into CASSLQGTGLNEQFF. The J gene is TRBJ2-1, the V gene TRBV5-6; 8 bases are a match to TRBD1. This CDR3 region has 15 residues. Looked up from germline, CDR1 is SGHDT and CDR2 is YYEEEE. With 4 bases clipped from V and 7 bases from J, the junction kept 10 bases outside the gene matches.